The entry below gives a single T cell receptor beta chain sequence along with its context. What it recognizes is unknown. This entry belongs to a study of T cells expressing NK-cell markers. Study results and limitations: A range of roughly 1.0-8% of CD8+ T cells consisted of dominant NKG2C+ clonotypes in six donors.

From its re-call of the 5' RACE reads, TCRdb lists each CDR3 protein once, without DNA. The sample totals 300,000 or so distinct CDR3 sequences. The CDR3 has 11 amino acids. The TCR comes from a woman between 18 and 70 years old in good health. J is TRBJ2-7 and V is TRBV12-3 or TRBV12-4. Material for sequencing was blood T cells: a sorted CD56 or NKG2C T cell subset, CD4+ or CD8+ T cells, or bulk PBMC T cells (not recorded which). CDR3 protein: CASSLVDEQYF.